Described below is a single T cell receptor beta chain sequence and its context. Its antigen is still unknown. The data belong to a study of lymphopenia after photon versus proton radiotherapy. General observations from the study: Better survival with proton therapy was suggested as possible, not demonstrated. Post-nadir TCR diversity decline inversely tracked overall survival among those who died. Under photons, naive T cells and diversity fell while effector/memory populations rose. After lymphocyte nadir, photon-treated repertoires showed oligoclonal expansion, especially CD8+ Temra.

TCRdb's copy holds only in-frame clones and misses some; the assay was immunoSEQ multiplex PCR. The sample includes more than 70,000 clones, more than 70% of them seen just once. The sequence was collected from a man aged 60-69 years with pancreatic cancer. The specimen comprised peripheral blood, sampled from a patient treated with proton-based radiotherapy.

CDR3 loop: CASSLGSYNEQFF. CDR3 coding DNA: TGTGCCAGCAGCTTGGGCTCCTACAATGAGCAGTTCTTC. The V call is TRBV7-2, the J call TRBJ2-1, with D uncertain. V was clipped by 3 bases and J by 0 bases, with 3 bases between them. CDR3 size: 13 residues. From germline, CDR1 is SGHTA and CDR2 FQGNSA.